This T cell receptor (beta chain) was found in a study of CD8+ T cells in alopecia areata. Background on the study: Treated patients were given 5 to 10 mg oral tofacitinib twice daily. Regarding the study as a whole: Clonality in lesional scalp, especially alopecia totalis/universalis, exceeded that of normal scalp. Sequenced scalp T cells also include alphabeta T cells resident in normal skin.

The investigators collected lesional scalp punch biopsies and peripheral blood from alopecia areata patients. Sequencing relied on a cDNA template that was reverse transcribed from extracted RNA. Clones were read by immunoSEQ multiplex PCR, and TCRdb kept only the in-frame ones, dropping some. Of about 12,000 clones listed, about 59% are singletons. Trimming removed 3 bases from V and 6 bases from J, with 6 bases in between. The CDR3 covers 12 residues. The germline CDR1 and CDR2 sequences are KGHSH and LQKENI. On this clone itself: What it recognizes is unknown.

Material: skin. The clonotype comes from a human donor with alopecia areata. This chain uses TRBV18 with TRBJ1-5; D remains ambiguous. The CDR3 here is CASSPSGQPQHF. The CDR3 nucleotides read TGTGCCAGCTCACCCAGCGGTCAGCCCCAGCATTTT.